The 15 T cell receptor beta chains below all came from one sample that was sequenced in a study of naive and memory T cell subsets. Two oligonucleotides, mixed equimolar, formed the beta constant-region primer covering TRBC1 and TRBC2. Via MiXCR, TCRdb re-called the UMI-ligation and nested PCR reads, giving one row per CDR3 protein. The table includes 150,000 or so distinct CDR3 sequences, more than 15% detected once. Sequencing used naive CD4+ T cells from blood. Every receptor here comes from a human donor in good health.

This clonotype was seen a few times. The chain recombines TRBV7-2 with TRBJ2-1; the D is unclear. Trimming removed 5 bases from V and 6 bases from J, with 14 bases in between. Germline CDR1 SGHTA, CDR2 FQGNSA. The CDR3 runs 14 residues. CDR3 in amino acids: CASSRDWARNEQFF. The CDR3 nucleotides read TGTGCCAGCAGCCGAGATTGGGCGCGCAATGAGCAGTTCTTC.

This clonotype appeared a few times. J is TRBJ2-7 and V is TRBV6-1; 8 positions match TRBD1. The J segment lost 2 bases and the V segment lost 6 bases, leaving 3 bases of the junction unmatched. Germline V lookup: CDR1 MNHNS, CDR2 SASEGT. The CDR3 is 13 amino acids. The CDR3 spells CASRPGQAYEQYF. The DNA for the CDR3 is TGTGCCAGCAGGCCGGGACAGGCCTACGAGCAGTACTTC.

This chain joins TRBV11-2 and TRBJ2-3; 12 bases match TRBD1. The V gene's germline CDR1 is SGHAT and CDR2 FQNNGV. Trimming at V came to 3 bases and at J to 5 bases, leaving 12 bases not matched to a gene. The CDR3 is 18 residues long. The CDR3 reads CASSLGHRDRGQGDTQYF. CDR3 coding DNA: TGTGCCAGCAGCTTGGGCCACCGGGACAGGGGGCAAGGAGATACGCAGTATTTT.

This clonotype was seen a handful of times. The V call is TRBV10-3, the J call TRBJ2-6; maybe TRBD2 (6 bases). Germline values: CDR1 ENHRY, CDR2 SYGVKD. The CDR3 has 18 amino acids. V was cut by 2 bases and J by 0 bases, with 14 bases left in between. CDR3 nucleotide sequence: TGTGCCATCAGTGAGGGGGGGACGGCAAGCTCTGGGGCCAACGTCCTGACTTTC. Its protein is CAISEGGTASSGANVLTF.

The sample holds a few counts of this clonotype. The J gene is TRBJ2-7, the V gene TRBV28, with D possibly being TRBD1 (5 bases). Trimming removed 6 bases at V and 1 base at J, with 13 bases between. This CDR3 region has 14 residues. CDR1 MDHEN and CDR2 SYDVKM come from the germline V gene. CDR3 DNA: TGTGCCAGCAGAGATAGGGGTCGTTCCTACGAGCAGTACTTC. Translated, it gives CASRDRGRSYEQYF.

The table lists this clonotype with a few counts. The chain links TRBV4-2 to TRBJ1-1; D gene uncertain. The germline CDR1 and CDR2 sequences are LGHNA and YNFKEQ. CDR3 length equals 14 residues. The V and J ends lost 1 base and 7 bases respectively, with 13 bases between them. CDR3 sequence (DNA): TGTGCCAGCAGCCAAGTTGGGGATGGCAGTGAAGCTTTCTTT. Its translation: CASSQVGDGSEAFF.

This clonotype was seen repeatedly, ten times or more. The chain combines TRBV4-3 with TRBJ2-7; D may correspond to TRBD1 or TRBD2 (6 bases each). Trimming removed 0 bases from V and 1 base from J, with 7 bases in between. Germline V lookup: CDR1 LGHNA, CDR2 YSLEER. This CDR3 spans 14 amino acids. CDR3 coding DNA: TGCGCCAGCAGCCAAGAAGGGGGGTCCTACGAGCAGTACTTC. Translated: CASSQEGGSYEQYF.

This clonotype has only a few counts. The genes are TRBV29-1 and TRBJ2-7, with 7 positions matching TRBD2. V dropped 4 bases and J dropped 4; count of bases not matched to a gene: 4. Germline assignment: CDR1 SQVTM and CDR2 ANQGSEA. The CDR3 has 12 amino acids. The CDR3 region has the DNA TGCAGCGTTGGGAGTAGCGGGTACGAGCAGTACTTC. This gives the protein CSVGSSGYEQYF.

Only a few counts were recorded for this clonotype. Here the CDR3 DNA reads TGTGCCAGCAGTGAAGAGCGGGGGCGTACGCAGTATTTT. Amino acids: CASSEERGRTQYF. The chain joins TRBV6-1 to TRBJ2-3, with 8 bases identical to TRBD2. CDR3 size: 13 residues. Germline lookup yields CDR1 MNHNS and CDR2 SASEGT. The J segment lost 8 bases and the V segment lost 1 base, leaving 2 bases of the junction unmatched.

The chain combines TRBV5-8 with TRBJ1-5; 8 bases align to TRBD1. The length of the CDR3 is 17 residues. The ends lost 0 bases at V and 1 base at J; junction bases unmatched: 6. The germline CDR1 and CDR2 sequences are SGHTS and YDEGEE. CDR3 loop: CASSLDRGIGSNQPQHF. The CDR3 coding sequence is TGTGCCAGCAGCTTGGACAGGGGGATCGGGAGCAATCAGCCCCAGCATTTT.

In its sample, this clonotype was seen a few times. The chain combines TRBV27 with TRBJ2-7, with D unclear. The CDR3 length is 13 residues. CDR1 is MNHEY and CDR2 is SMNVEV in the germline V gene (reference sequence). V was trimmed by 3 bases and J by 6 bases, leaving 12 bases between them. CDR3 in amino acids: CASSFGGKGEQYF. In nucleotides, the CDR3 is TGTGCCAGCAGTTTCGGTGGGAAGGGCGAGCAGTACTTC.

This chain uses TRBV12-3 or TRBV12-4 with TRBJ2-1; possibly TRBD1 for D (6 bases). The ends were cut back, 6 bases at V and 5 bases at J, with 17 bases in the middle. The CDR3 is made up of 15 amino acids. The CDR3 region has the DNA TGTGCCAGCAGCCGAACTGGGGGCTTCAACAATGAGCAGTTCTTC. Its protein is CASSRTGGFNNEQFF.

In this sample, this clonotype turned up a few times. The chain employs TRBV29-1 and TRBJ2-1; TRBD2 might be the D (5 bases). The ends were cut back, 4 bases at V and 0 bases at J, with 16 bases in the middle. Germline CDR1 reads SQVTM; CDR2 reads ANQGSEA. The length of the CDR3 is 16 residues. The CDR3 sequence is CSVVSPGESSYNEQFF. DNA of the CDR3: TGCAGCGTTGTCTCTCCCGGGGAGAGCTCCTACAATGAGCAGTTCTTC.

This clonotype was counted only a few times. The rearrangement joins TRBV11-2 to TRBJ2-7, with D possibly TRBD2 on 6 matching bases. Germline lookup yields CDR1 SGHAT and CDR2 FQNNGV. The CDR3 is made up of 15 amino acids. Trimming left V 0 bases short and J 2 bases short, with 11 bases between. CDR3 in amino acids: CASSLDSGTPYEQYF. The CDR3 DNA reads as TGTGCCAGCAGCTTAGATTCTGGGACTCCCTACGAGCAGTACTTC.

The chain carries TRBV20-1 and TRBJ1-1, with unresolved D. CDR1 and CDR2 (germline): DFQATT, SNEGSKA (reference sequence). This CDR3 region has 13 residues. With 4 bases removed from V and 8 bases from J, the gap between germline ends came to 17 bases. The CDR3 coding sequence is TGCAGTGCTATGAGAGAAGCAAGGTCGGAAGCTTTCTTT. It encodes CSAMREARSEAFF.